These 14 T cell receptor beta chains were sequenced from one sample in a study of OX40 agonist ivuxolimab in advanced cancers. Measured with immunoSEQ multiplex PCR; TCRdb has only the in-frame clones, and not every one. Counted here are about 41,000 clones, roughly 90% occurring once; the ten biggest clones make up roughly 0.53%. Specimen: CD4+ or CD8+ T cells sorted from blood, collected in a trial of the OX40 agonist ivuxolimab. The origin of the receptors is an adult with an advanced solid tumor such as melanoma, head and neck, liver or kidney cancer.

A single count supports this clone. The rearrangement links TRBV2 to TRBJ2-2, with 8 bases fitting TRBD1. V shed 8 bases, J shed 1 base, and the junction held 3 bases outside the gene matches. The CDR3 has 14 amino acids. Germline CDR1 and CDR2: SNHLY and FYNNEI. The CDR3 coding sequence is TGTGCCAGCGCCGGGACAGGGAACACCGGGGAGCTGTTTTTT. Translating gives CASAGTGNTGELFF. The whole variable domain, remainder taken from reference TRBV2 and TRBJ2-2, is EPEVTQTPSHQVTQMGQEVILRCVPISNHLYFYWYRQILGQKVEFLVSFYNNEISEKSEIFDDQFSVERPDGSNFTLKIRSTKLEDSAMYFCASAGTGNTGELFFGEGSRLTVL.

This rearrangement joins TRBV2 to TRBJ1-2, with 9 bases lining up with TRBD1. CDR3 size: 14 residues. V shed 5 bases and J 6 bases; nucleotides not matched to a gene: 7. Per the germline V gene, CDR1 is SNHLY and CDR2 is FYNNEI. The chain's CDR3 is CASSWDRVVDGYTF. Written as DNA, the CDR3 is TGTGCCAGCAGTTGGGACAGGGTAGTTGATGGCTACACCTTC.

The chain has TRBV7-3 and TRBJ2-1; tentative D call: TRBD1 (6 bases). The CDR3 totals 15 residues. V lost 1 base and J lost 2, with 9 bases in between. CDR1 is SGHTA and CDR2 is FQGTGA in the germline V gene. The CDR3 reads CASSLKWGPYNEQFF. In DNA form, the CDR3 reads TGTGCCAGCAGCTTAAAGTGGGGGCCCTACAATGAGCAGTTCTTC.

This clone was picked up a small number of times. The chain combines TRBV29-1 with TRBJ1-1; a possible D gene is TRBD1 (6 bases). CDR1 is SQVTM, CDR2 ANQGSEA, per germline. V was shortened by 2 bases and J by 2 bases, with 15 bases between the two germline ends. The CDR3 runs to 15 residues. The CDR3 DNA sequence: TGCAGCGTTGAAAGGGGGGGCAAATTAAACACTGAAGCTTTCTTT. This encodes CSVERGGKLNTEAFF. Complete variable domain (other parts from reference TRBV29-1 and TRBJ1-1): SAVISQKPSRDICQRGTSLTIQCQVDSQVTMMFWYRQQPGQSLTLIATANQGSEATYESGFVIDKFPISRPNLTFSTLTVSNMSPEDSSIYLCSVERGGKLNTEAFFGQGTRLTVV.

The CDR3, as DNA: TGCGCCAGCAGCTTGGTGGAATTCCAAGAGACCCAGTACTTC. This encodes CASSLVEFQETQYF. V gene TRBV5-1 combines with J gene TRBJ2-5; D gene uncertain. Germline assignment: CDR1 SGHRS and CDR2 YFSETQ. The CDR3 totals 14 residues. The V and J ends lost 0 bases and 1 base respectively, with 7 bases between them. Full variable domain (missing parts from reference TRBV5-1 and TRBJ2-5): KAGVTQTPRYLIKTRGQQVTLSCSPISGHRSVSWYQQTPGQGLQFLFEYFSETQRNKGNFPGRFSGRQFSNSRSEMNVSTLELGDSALYLCASSLVEFQETQYFGPGTRLLVL.

J is TRBJ2-2 and V is TRBV9; 8 nucleotides match TRBD1. Germline CDR1 reads SGDLS; CDR2 reads YYNGEE. This CDR3 has 14 residues. V gave up 3 bases and J gave up 5 bases; unmatched junction bases: 3. The CDR3 nucleotides are TGTGCCAGCAGCGAAGACAGGGGTACCGGGGAGCTGTTTTTT. This codes for CASSEDRGTGELFF.

This CDR3 reads CASSHGQTGGTDTQYF. CDR3 coding DNA: TGTGCCAGCAGCCACGGACAGACAGGGGGAACAGATACGCAGTATTTT. This chain connects TRBV5-5 to TRBJ2-3; 9 bases map to TRBD1. The V and J ends lost 4 bases and 3 bases, in that order; junction bases with no gene match: 9. The germline gives CDR1 SGHKS, CDR2 YYEKEE (reference sequence). This CDR3 spans 16 amino acids.

The chain recombines TRBV29-1 with TRBJ1-5; TRBD1 agrees at 7 bases. The CDR3 consists of 14 residues. The germline gives CDR1 SQVTM, CDR2 ANQGSEA. The V segment lost 4 bases and the J segment 1 base; nucleotides outside the gene matches: 4. In nucleotides, the CDR3 is TGCAGCGTTGGGGACAGAGGGAGCAATCAGCCCCAGCATTTT. Amino acid sequence: CSVGDRGSNQPQHF.

The chain has TRBV6-1 and TRBJ2-7; D is perhaps TRBD2 (5 bases). Germline CDR1 is MNHNS and CDR2 is SASEGT. There are 14 residues in the CDR3. V shed 0 bases and J shed 3 bases, with 9 bases lying between them. CDR3 loop: CASSEAGDYYEQYF. In nucleotides, the CDR3 is TGTGCCAGCAGTGAAGCAGGAGACTACTACGAGCAGTACTTC.

The chain links TRBV5-1 to TRBJ2-3; D is perhaps TRBD1 or TRBD2 (6 bases each). V was pared by 0 bases and J by 8 bases, with 16 bases between. The CDR3 loop spans 15 amino acids. Germline values: CDR1 SGHRS, CDR2 YFSETQ. CDR3 loop: CASSLGGAQAPTQYF. CDR3 nucleotide sequence: TGCGCCAGCAGCTTGGGGGGGGCTCAGGCCCCTACGCAGTATTTT.

This clone was counted between two and nine times. V is TRBV5-6 and J is TRBJ2-3; 14 bases fit TRBD2. The CDR3 has 15 residues. Germline CDR1 SGHDT, CDR2 YYEEEE. Unmatched junction bases numbered 3, after V lost 4 bases and J lost 5 bases. CDR3 sequence reads: CASSAGTSGGDTQYF. The DNA of the CDR3 is TGTGCCAGCAGCGCGGGGACTAGCGGGGGAGATACGCAGTATTTT.

The chain combines TRBV5-8 with TRBJ1-2, with TRBD1 matching 8 bases. The CDR3 runs 14 residues. Germline V gene sequence: CDR1 SGHTS, CDR2 YDEGEE. Losses at the gene ends were 4 bases for V and 8 bases for J; bases not matched to a gene: 10. The CDR3 DNA is TGTGCCAGCAGCCCGGGACAGGAAACTATCGGCTACACCTTC. As protein: CASSPGQETIGYTF. The whole variable domain, remainder taken from reference TRBV5-8 and TRBJ1-2, is EAGVTQSPTHLIKTRGQQATLRCSPISGHTSVYWYQQALGLGLQFLLWYDEGEERNRGNFPPRFSGRQFPNYSSELNVNALELEDSALYLCASSPGQETIGYTFGSGTRLTVV.

The chain links TRBV7-2 to TRBJ2-2; 11 nucleotides align to TRBD2. The CDR3 loop spans 16 amino acids. V shed 5 bases, J shed 5 bases, and the junction held 7 bases outside the gene matches. CDR1 and CDR2 (germline): SGHTA, FQGNSA. DNA for the CDR3: TGTGCCAGCAGCCCCTCTAGACTAGCGGGGACCGGGGAGCTGTTTTTT. This encodes CASSPSRLAGTGELFF.

This clone was counted between two and nine times. This chain connects TRBV19 to TRBJ2-3; the D call may be TRBD1 or TRBD2 (5 bases each). This CDR3 spans 13 amino acids. Germline loops: CDR1 LNHDA, CDR2 SQIVND (reference sequence). This CDR3 reads CATGQRGTDTQYF. In DNA, the CDR3 is TGTGCGACGGGGCAGAGAGGCACAGATACGCAGTATTTT.